This is a list of T cell receptor beta chains from one sample in a study of PD-1 blockade in classical Hodgkin lymphoma. Sequencing was performed with immunoSEQ multiplex PCR; in TCRdb, only in-frame clones are kept and a portion is missing. This sample has under 60,000 clones, with around 66% found just once. The material was peripheral blood mononuclear cells (PBMCs), obtained at baseline. These receptors were obtained from a human donor with classical Hodgkin lymphoma. CDR3s leave out the opening cysteine and the closing phenylalanine or tryptophan. Clone size is stated in some rows and not others, as once, few, many or a class when expanded.

TRBV10-3	TRBJ1-4	.	AISESPAGYATNEKLF
TRBV4-1	TRBJ1-6	.	ASSDRDRVYNSPLH
TRBV5-4	TRBJ2-5	.	ASRPRTGVETQY
TRBV19	TRBJ2-1	.	ASTQSVGAQF
TRBV7-8	TRBJ1-5	.	ASSRRLGENQPQH
TRBV5-1	TRBJ1-1	.	ASSLEAPGRLEAF
TRBV28	TRBJ1-5	many	ASSLFREGQPQH
TRBV28	TRBJ1-3	.	ASSLSTGVSGNTIY
TRBV6-5	TRBJ2-7	.	ASSFIRDRGSYEQY
TRBV7-9	TRBJ1-1	few	ASSLDRHDKYVNTEAF
TRBV30	TRBJ1-2	.	AWTAWVTGYGYT
TRBV10-3	TRBJ1-1	few	AISVVGSNTEAF
TRBV29-1	TRBJ2-3	few	SVEFGSGLDTQY
TRBV5-1	TRBJ2-7	.	ASRWTSQASYEQY
TRBV9	TRBJ2-5	.	ASSVDGRPQETQY
TRBV5-1	TRBJ2-3	.	ASSPQGQGSDTQY
TRBV9	TRBJ2-7	.	ASSVGSGRSYEQY
TRBV7-9	TRBJ1-3	.	ASSSDRGSGNTIY
TRBV11-2	TRBJ1-3	.	ASSLIPGASSGNTIY
TRBV2	TRBJ2-3	.	ASSVSGMSTDTQY
TRBV5-4	TRBJ2-2	.	VSSWGSGELF
TRBV27	TRBJ2-7	once	ASSLRQWGDEQY
TRBV25-1	TRBJ2-1	many	ASERLQGAINEQF
TRBV6-1	TRBJ2-1	.	ASLGGGRSYNEQF
TRBV7-9	TRBJ1-1	.	ASSPRTGTPSEAF
TRBV2	TRBJ1-2	many	ASSDNRDSPGGYT
TRBV29-1	TRBJ2-5	.	SVEALAGETQY
TRBV19	TRBJ2-2	few	ASSISGSGELF
TRBV5-1	TRBJ2-7	.	ASSLGRANGRYEQY
TRBV19	TRBJ2-3	.	ASSILTGASTDTQY
TRBV6-5	TRBJ2-3	.	ASSLNSASWDTQY
TRBV2	TRBJ1-6	.	ASSEFWGDNSPLH
TRBV7-8	TRBJ2-3	once	ASSLLAGSGSTDTQY
TRBV6-6	TRBJ2-2	.	ASSYRLGLADGELF
TRBV6-1	TRBJ1-2	.	ASSWTGGYGYT
TRBV29-1	TRBJ1-2	.	SVEKSGVGYT
TRBV10-3	TRBJ2-1	.	AISGVAGGTNEQF
TRBV11-3	TRBJ2-2	.	ASSPPGAGELF
TRBV7-3	TRBJ2-1	.	ASSLTGNHQF
TRBV27	TRBJ1-1	.	ASSVIGDMNTEAF
TRBV29-1	TRBJ2-5	.	SVALGSRQGTQY
TRBV5-1	TRBJ1-2	.	ASSLGTGYGYT
TRBV2	TRBJ2-1	.	ASSEANSPGQGMYNEQF
TRBV28	TRBJ2-3	.	ASSSQADTQY
TRBV4-1	TRBJ2-2	.	ASSQVPHGGGVINTGELF
TRBV6-6	TRBJ2-2	.	ASSYGGTGELF
TRBV9	TRBJ2-5	few	ASSRAGQGVEETQY
TRBV5-1	TRBJ1-1	.	ASSLGQANTEAF
TRBV19	TRBJ2-1	few	ASSTPEFGNEQF
TRBV5-6	TRBJ1-6	few	ASMRSGTSPLH